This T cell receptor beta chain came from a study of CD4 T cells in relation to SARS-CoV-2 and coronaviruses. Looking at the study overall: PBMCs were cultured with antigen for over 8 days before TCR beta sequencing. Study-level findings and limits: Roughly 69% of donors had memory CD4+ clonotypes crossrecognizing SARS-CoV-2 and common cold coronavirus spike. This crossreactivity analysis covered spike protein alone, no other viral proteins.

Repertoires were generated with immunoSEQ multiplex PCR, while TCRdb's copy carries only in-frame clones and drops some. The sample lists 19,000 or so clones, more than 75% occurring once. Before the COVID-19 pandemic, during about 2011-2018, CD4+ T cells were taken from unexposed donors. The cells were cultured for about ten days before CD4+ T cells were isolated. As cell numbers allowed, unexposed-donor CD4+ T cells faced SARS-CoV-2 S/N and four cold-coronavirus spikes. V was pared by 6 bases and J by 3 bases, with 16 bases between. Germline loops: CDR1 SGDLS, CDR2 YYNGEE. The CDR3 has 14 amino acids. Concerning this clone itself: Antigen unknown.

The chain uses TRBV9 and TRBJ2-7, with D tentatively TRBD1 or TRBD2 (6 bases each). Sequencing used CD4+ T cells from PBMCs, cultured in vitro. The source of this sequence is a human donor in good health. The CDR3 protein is CASNAGAGYYEQYF. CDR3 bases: TGTGCCAGCAACGCAGGGGCGGGATACTACGAGCAGTACTTC.